Below are 25 T cell receptor beta chains sequenced from a single sample in a study of T cell repertoires in cytomegalovirus infection. Each CDR3 protein gets one entry after TCRdb re-called the reads with MiXCR. Among approximately 110,000 distinct CDR3 sequences listed, 32% were seen once. What these receptors recognize is not known. The source material was CD8+ T cells from cultured PBMCs, sampled from culture after CMV antigen stimulation. All receptors derive from a human donor in good health (CMV status not recorded). Some clones in this sample may be carry-over from other donors' samples.

The V gene is TRBV12-3 or TRBV12-4, the J gene TRBJ1-5; no clear D. The length of the CDR3 is 13 residues. Trimming removed 2 bases from V and 6 bases from J, with 8 bases in between. CDR3 residues: CASSLIGSQPQHF. CDR3 nucleotides: TGTGCCAGCAGTTTAATCGGTTCTCAGCCCCAGCATTTT.

This chain joins TRBV27 and TRBJ1-4, with a tentative D call TRBD1 (6 bases). This CDR3 contains 15 residues. CDR1 and CDR2 (germline): MNHEY, SMNVEV (reference sequence). The V end was cut by 1 base, the J end by 8 bases, with 14 bases between. The CDR3 nucleotides are TGTGCCAGCAGTTTATTGCCGAACAGGGCCGAAAAACTGTTTTTT. Amino acid sequence: CASSLLPNRAEKLFF.

This clonotype has more than one count but fewer than ten. This chain connects TRBV5-1 to TRBJ2-7, with D maybe TRBD2 (5 bases). Trimming pared 0 bases from V and 3 bases from J, leaving 13 bases between. From germline, CDR1 is SGHRS and CDR2 YFSETQ. This CDR3 region has 15 residues. The CDR3 spells CASSLDIGVGYEQYF. CDR3 DNA: TGCGCCAGCAGCTTGGATATCGGGGTGGGCTACGAGCAGTACTTC. Full variable domain (remainder filled in from reference TRBV5-1 and TRBJ2-7): KAGVTQTPRYLIKTRGQQVTLSCSPISGHRSVSWYQQTPGQGLQFLFEYFSETQRNKGNFPGRFSGRQFSNSRSEMNVSTLELGDSALYLCASSLDIGVGYEQYFGPGTRLTVT.

This clonotype was found once. The chain joins TRBV12-3 or TRBV12-4 to TRBJ1-5; D unclear. This CDR3 is 15 amino acids long. The V end lost 2 bases, the J end lost 3 bases, and 11 bases lay between the germline ends. This chain's CDR3 is CASSLRAWSNQPQHF. DNA for the CDR3: TGTGCCAGCAGTTTAAGGGCGTGGTCCAATCAGCCCCAGCATTTT.

V usage is TRBV12-3 or TRBV12-4 and J usage is TRBJ2-6; possible D gene TRBD1, 6 bases. V was trimmed by 0 bases and J by 1 base, leaving 16 bases between them. This CDR3 comprises 19 residues. The CDR3 loop reads CASSLAMGAPGSGANVLTF. For the CDR3, the DNA is TGTGCCAGCAGTTTAGCGATGGGGGCGCCGGGTTCTGGGGCCAACGTCCTGACTTTC.

This chain uses TRBV12-3 or TRBV12-4 with TRBJ1-2; 11 bases are a match to TRBD1. J was trimmed by 3 bases and V by 5 bases; bases with no gene match: 5. This CDR3 region has 15 residues. In DNA form, the CDR3 reads TGTGCCAGCAGTCCTCGGACAGGGGGCGACTATGGCTACACCTTC. It encodes CASSPRTGGDYGYTF.

This clonotype was picked up a small number of times. This chain connects TRBV7-2 to TRBJ2-7, with a weak D call TRBD1 (5 bases). The CDR3 extends over 18 amino acids. Trimming left V 0 bases short and J 1 base short, with 19 bases between. The germline gives CDR1 SGHTA, CDR2 FQGNSA. The CDR3 sequence: CASSLALGQGGLSYEQYF. For the CDR3, the DNA is TGTGCCAGCAGCTTAGCGCTGGGGCAGGGTGGGTTATCCTACGAGCAGTACTTC.

This clonotype was counted only a few times. The DNA of the CDR3 is TGTGCCAGCAGTCTGGTGGGGGAGACCCAGTACTTC. This sequence encodes CASSLVGETQYF. This chain joins TRBV3-1 and TRBJ2-5; D is unclear. The CDR3 is made up of 12 amino acids. From germline, CDR1 is LGHDT and CDR2 YNNKEL (reference sequence). V was clipped by 6 bases and J by 5 bases, with 10 bases between them.

This chain links TRBV6-8 with TRBJ2-1; D is undetermined. V gave up 6 bases and J gave up 10 bases, with 10 bases separating them. Per germline, CDR1 MNHGY and CDR2 SAAAGT. CDR3 length: 11 residues. The CDR3 is CASRHDLEQFF. DNA of the CDR3: TGTGCCAGCAGGCACGACCTGGAGCAGTTCTTC.

V usage is TRBV19 and J usage is TRBJ1-5, with D hard to call. Germline V gene sequence: CDR1 LNHDA, CDR2 SQIVND (reference sequence). This CDR3 is built from 13 residues. V was shortened by 10 bases and J by 0 bases, with 10 bases between the two germline ends. The CDR3 DNA reads TGTGCCACCGATTCCTATAGCAATCAGCCCCAGCATTTT. It specifies CATDSYSNQPQHF.

This clonotype was counted only a few times. The rearrangement links TRBV15 to TRBJ1-2, with 10 bases fitting TRBD1. V gave up 3 bases and J gave up 6 bases; unmatched junction bases: 10. CDR1 LNHNV and CDR2 YYDKDF come from the germline V gene (reference sequence). The CDR3 is made up of 16 amino acids. CDR3 in amino acids: CATSSSDRGLLNGYTF. The CDR3 nucleotides read TGTGCCACCAGCAGCTCTGACAGGGGGCTTCTGAATGGCTACACCTTC.

V gene TRBV4-2 combines with J gene TRBJ2-5; D perhaps matches TRBD1 (5 bases). CDR3 size: 16 residues. V dropped 0 bases and J dropped 2 bases, with 13 bases sitting between them. Germline assignment: CDR1 LGHNA and CDR2 YNFKEQ. The CDR3 DNA reads as TGTGCCAGCAGCCAAGAGATGGGGCTAGATCAAGAGACCCAGTACTTC. Translation: CASSQEMGLDQETQYF.

This clonotype has ten or more counts. The chain joins TRBV7-2 to TRBJ1-6; D is unresolved. Germline V gives CDR1 SGHTA, CDR2 FQGNSA. The V end was cut by 2 bases, the J end by 5 bases, with 7 bases between. This CDR3 region has 14 residues. The CDR3 DNA sequence: TGTGCCAGCAGCTTATTTCAGGATAATTCACCCCTCCACTTT. This translates into CASSLFQDNSPLHF.

This clonotype has only a few counts. The rearrangement links TRBV12-3 or TRBV12-4 to TRBJ2-5; D unclear. With 4 bases removed from V and 2 bases from J, the gap between germline ends came to 5 bases. The CDR3 totals 12 residues. CDR3 nucleotide sequence: TGTGCCAGCAGTTCAATACAAGAGACCCAGTACTTC. This gives the protein CASSSIQETQYF.

The chain joins TRBV7-9 to TRBJ2-7; 7 bases fit TRBD1. The CDR3 covers 14 residues. Germline assignment: CDR1 SEHNR and CDR2 FQNEAQ (reference sequence). The V and J ends lost 1 base and 6 bases, in that order; junction bases with no gene match: 6. CDR3 nucleotides: TGTGCCAGCAGCTTAGTTGACAGGGCCCGCGAGCAGTACTTC. This codes for CASSLVDRAREQYF.

V and J are TRBV7-6 and TRBJ1-1, with TRBD1 as a possible D gene (5 bases). Trimming shortened V by 5 bases and J by 3 bases, and 25 bases separated the two germline ends. The CDR3 totals 18 residues. CDR1 and CDR2 (germline): SGHVS, FNYEAQ. The CDR3 nucleotides are TGTGCCAGCAGCCCCTCGGGGCAGGGATATATTGGGGACACTGAAGCTTTCTTT. Protein sequence: CASSPSGQGYIGDTEAFF.

This chain connects TRBV12-3 or TRBV12-4 to TRBJ2-7; the D gene is possibly TRBD1 (6 bases). Deletions cut 3 bases from V and 4 bases from J, with 13 bases between. CDR3 length: 14 amino acids. The CDR3 sequence is CASSFRDILYEQYF. The CDR3 DNA reads TGTGCCAGCAGTTTCCGGGACATCCTATACGAGCAGTACTTC.

The sample holds a few counts of this clonotype. The chain links TRBV20-1 to TRBJ1-5; D is uncertain. Germline CDR1 is DFQATT and CDR2 is SNEGSKA (reference sequence). Trimming left V 0 bases short and J 11 bases short, with 23 bases between. The CDR3 runs to 16 residues. In DNA form, the CDR3 reads TGCAGTGCTAGAGATACGGCAGCGAGCTTGGGTAGCTCCCAGCATTTT. This translates into CSARDTAASLGSSQHF.

This chain joins TRBV10-3 and TRBJ1-2, with 10 positions matching TRBD1. The V gene end was trimmed by 10 bases and the J gene end by 4 bases; junction bases not matched to a gene: 9. CDR1 ENHRY and CDR2 SYGVKD come from the germline V gene. The CDR3 sequence is 14 residues long. CDR3 loop: CATNGGTGAYGYTF. For the CDR3, the DNA is TGTGCCACAAACGGGGGGACAGGGGCCTATGGCTACACCTTC.

This clonotype was detected a few times. The gene calls are TRBV28 and TRBJ2-3, with D uncertain. The CDR3 is made up of 16 amino acids. V dropped 5 bases and J dropped 2 bases, with 17 bases sitting between them. Per the germline V gene, CDR1 is MDHEN and CDR2 is SYDVKM. The CDR3: CASSPPTNYYTDTQYF. CDR3 nucleotide sequence: TGTGCCAGCAGTCCCCCGACCAACTACTACACAGATACGCAGTATTTT.

This clonotype was seen ten or more times. V is TRBV7-2 and J is TRBJ1-6; 9 nucleotides line up with TRBD1. Unmatched junction bases numbered 4, after V lost 3 bases and J lost 10 bases. CDR3 size: 14 residues. Germline CDR1 and CDR2: SGHTA and FQGNSA. The chain's CDR3 is CASSFTGGGSPLHF. CDR3 nucleotide sequence: TGTGCCAGCAGCTTCACAGGGGGCGGGTCACCCCTCCACTTT.

The table lists this clonotype with a few counts. The rearrangement uses TRBV6-2 or TRBV6-3 and TRBJ2-5, with TRBD2 matching 11 bases. V trimming: 4 bases; J trimming: 1 base; junction bases outside the gene matches: 5. This CDR3 has 16 residues. Germline lookup yields CDR1 MNHEY and CDR2 SVGEGT. CDR3 DNA: TGTGCCAGCAGTTCCGGGACTAGCGGCACCCAAGAGACCCAGTACTTC. Protein sequence: CASSSGTSGTQETQYF.

V and J are TRBV6-5 and TRBJ1-5, with 11 nucleotides matching TRBD1. CDR3 size: 15 residues. Per germline, CDR1 MNHEY and CDR2 SVGAGI. V was clipped by 5 bases and J by 6 bases; unmatched bases: 6. The CDR3 protein is CASSVGQGDSQPQHF. The CDR3 nucleotides are TGTGCCAGCAGTGTGGGACAGGGGGATAGTCAGCCCCAGCATTTT.

A remark on this clonotype: At one of its ends the junction is not consistent with the germline gene, which may arise from a read error. The gene calls are TRBV4-1 and TRBJ2-7; 10 bases are a match to TRBD2. This CDR3 region has 15 residues. Germline loops: CDR1 MGHRA, CDR2 YSYEKL. Here the CDR3 DNA reads TGCGCCCGCAGCGGGGGGGACAGAGGCTCCTACGAGCAGTACTTC. Its translation is CARSGGDRGSYEQYF.

This clonotype showed up just a few times. This chain uses TRBV19 with TRBJ2-3, with TRBD2 matching 11 bases. V was clipped by 5 bases and J by 2 bases; unmatched bases: 6. Germline V lookup: CDR1 LNHDA, CDR2 SQIVND (reference sequence). CDR3 length: 16 residues. CDR3 amino acids: CASSPLAGGNTDTQYF. DNA for the CDR3: TGTGCCAGTAGTCCGCTAGCGGGGGGTAACACAGATACGCAGTATTTT.